These 24 T cell receptor beta chains came from one sample sequenced in a study of T cell changes during pregnancy in multiple sclerosis (dated by TCRdb to the late 2010s). Library method: the immunoSEQ multiplex PCR assay. The clones in this table, taken by TCRdb from immuneACCESS, are in-frame only. Not every clone is retained; where verified, under half of the shortfall comes from an unresolved V gene, and the cause of the rest is unknown. The sample has about 38,000 clones on record, 90% of them singletons. The ten largest clones take up approximately 0.5% of the sample. The source material was CD4+ T cells from peripheral blood mononuclear cells, sampled in the second trimester of pregnancy. Receptors originate from a female donor with multiple sclerosis, enrolled in a pregnancy study.

The chain joins TRBV5-1 to TRBJ1-3; D might be TRBD1 (5 bases). The ends were cut back, 0 bases at V and 2 bases at J, with 12 bases in the middle. The CDR3 is 16 amino acids. Germline V gene data show CDR1 as SGHRS and CDR2 as YFSETQ. CDR3 residues: CASSLEAGRAGNTIYF. For the CDR3, the DNA is TGCGCCAGCAGCTTGGAGGCAGGGAGGGCTGGAAACACCATATATTTT.

The chain combines TRBV7-9 with TRBJ1-1, with D possibly being TRBD1 (5 bases). This CDR3 has 14 amino acids. CDR1 SEHNR and CDR2 FQNEAQ come from the germline V gene (reference sequence). The V end was cut by 6 bases, the J end by 6 bases, with 17 bases between. The CDR3 loop reads CASSSDSLVAEAFF. The CDR3 DNA reads as TGTGCCAGCAGTTCAGACAGCCTAGTCGCTGAAGCTTTCTTT. The full variable domain, with the rest looked up from reference TRBV7-9 and TRBJ1-1, is DTGVSQNPRHKITKRGQNVTFRCDPISEHNRLYWYRQTLGQGPEFLTYFQNEAQLEKSRLLSDRFSAERPKGSFSTLEIQRTEQGDSAMYLCASSSDSLVAEAFFGQGTRLTVV.

This clone was seen only once. The V gene is TRBV7-2, the J gene TRBJ2-7; D perhaps matches TRBD2 (5 bases). CDR3 length: 16 residues. The germline V and J ends were trimmed by 6 bases and 0 bases, with 18 bases remaining between them. The germline CDR1 and CDR2 sequences are SGHTA and FQGNSA. CDR3 in DNA: TGTGCCAGCAGATCCCGAGGCGGGTCCTCCTCCTACGAGCAGTACTTC. It specifies CASRSRGGSSSYEQYF.

This clone is a singleton in its sample. The chain links TRBV25-1 to TRBJ2-2; 7 bases are shared with TRBD1. The CDR3 has 16 residues. The V and J ends lost 0 bases and 1 base, in that order; junction bases with no gene match: 2. CDR1 and CDR2 from the germline V gene are MGHDK and SYGVNS. The CDR3 region is CASSEYGTVNTGELFF. In nucleotides, the CDR3 is TGTGCCAGCAGTGAATATGGGACAGTGAACACCGGGGAGCTGTTTTTT.

The chain recombines TRBV7-6 with TRBJ2-3; unclear D gene. Germline V gene data show CDR1 as SGHVS and CDR2 as FNYEAQ. V was shortened by 4 bases and J by 3 bases, with 14 bases between the two germline ends. This CDR3 has 15 residues. This CDR3 reads CASSSQAIGTDTQYF. Written as DNA, the CDR3 is TGTGCCAGCAGCTCGCAGGCGATCGGAACAGATACGCAGTATTTT. Looking up the rest from reference TRBV7-6 and TRBJ2-3 gives the full variable domain: GAGVSQSPRYKVTKRGQDVALRCDPISGHVSLYWYRQALGQGPEFLTYFNYEAQQDKSGLPNDRFSAERPEGSISTLTIQRTEQRDSAMYRCASSSQAIGTDTQYFGPGTRLTVL.

The rearrangement joins TRBV18 to TRBJ2-7; 7 bases are shared with TRBD2. The CDR3 spans 14 residues. With 4 bases clipped from V and 2 bases from J, the junction kept 5 bases outside the gene matches. Germline loops: CDR1 KGHSH, CDR2 LQKENI. CDR3 amino acids: CASSLGLVPYEQYF. Here the CDR3 DNA reads TGTGCCAGCTCACTCGGACTAGTACCCTACGAGCAGTACTTC.

The V call is TRBV29-1, the J call TRBJ2-6; the match to TRBD1 covers 8 bases. V dropped 7 bases and J dropped 2; count of bases not matched to a gene: 1. CDR1 and CDR2 from the germline V gene are SQVTM and ANQGSEA. This CDR3 has 13 residues. CDR3 sequence: CSAQGAGANVLTF. Written as DNA, the CDR3 is TGCAGCGCACAGGGGGCTGGGGCCAACGTCCTGACTTTC.

The CDR3 DNA is TGTGCCAGCAGCTTAGCGCGAGATACGCAGTATTTT. Translation gives CASSLARDTQYF. The J gene is TRBJ2-3, the V gene TRBV7-2; no reliable D call. V was pared by 0 bases and J by 5 bases, with 3 bases between. CDR3 length equals 12 residues. Germline loops: CDR1 SGHTA, CDR2 FQGNSA.

This clone was picked up one time. V and J are TRBV19 and TRBJ1-5, with TRBD1 as a possible D gene (6 bases). Germline V CDR1 and CDR2: LNHDA, SQIVND (reference sequence). The CDR3 sequence is 16 residues long. V was clipped by 7 bases and J by 0 bases, with 16 bases between them. CDR3 sequence: CASTAGRGGSNQPQHF. The DNA for the CDR3 is TGTGCCAGTACCGCAGGGAGGGGGGGTAGCAATCAGCCCCAGCATTTT.

This clone was counted a single time. V gene TRBV4-1 combines with J gene TRBJ2-1; unclear D gene. With 2 bases removed from V and 4 bases from J, the gap between germline ends came to 3 bases. CDR1 and CDR2 from the germline V gene are MGHRA and YSYEKL. The CDR3 sequence is 12 residues long. The CDR3 DNA follows: TGCGCCAGCAGCCAACCATACAATGAGCAGTTCTTC. Translation gives CASSQPYNEQFF.

The rearrangement links TRBV7-9 to TRBJ2-5, with 8 bases fitting TRBD2. CDR3 size: 13 residues. The V gene end was trimmed by 6 bases and the J gene end by 9 bases; junction bases not matched to a gene: 9. From germline, CDR1 is SEHNR and CDR2 FQNEAQ (reference sequence). The CDR3 DNA is TGTGCCAGCAGTAGATTTAGCGGGGAGCCCCAGTACTTC. Residues: CASSRFSGEPQYF. Full variable domain (remainder filled in from reference TRBV7-9 and TRBJ2-5): DTGVSQNPRHKITKRGQNVTFRCDPISEHNRLYWYRQTLGQGPEFLTYFQNEAQLEKSRLLSDRFSAERPKGSFSTLEIQRTEQGDSAMYLCASSRFSGEPQYFGPGTRLLVL.

This clone was detected only a few times. The chain joins TRBV5-4 to TRBJ2-1; the match to TRBD2 covers 8 bases. The ends lost 1 base at V and 5 bases at J; junction bases unmatched: 2. The germline V gene has CDR1 SGHNT and CDR2 YYREEE (reference sequence). The CDR3 extends over 14 amino acids. CDR3 sequence reads: CASSLPAGDNEQFF. CDR3 nucleotides: TGTGCCAGCAGCTTGCCAGCGGGAGACAATGAGCAGTTCTTC.

The chain has TRBV29-1 and TRBJ2-5, with 9 nucleotides matching TRBD2. CDR3 length: 14 residues. CDR1 and CDR2 from the germline V gene are SQVTM and ANQGSEA. With V trimmed by 6 bases and J by 1 base, 6 bases remained unmatched. The chain's CDR3 is CSVRGLATQETQYF. CDR3 sequence (DNA): TGCAGCGTACGAGGACTAGCGACCCAAGAGACCCAGTACTTC.

Only one count was recorded for this clone. The chain uses TRBV18 and TRBJ2-2, with D possibly TRBD2 on 6 matching bases. There are 14 residues in the CDR3. Germline CDR1 KGHSH, CDR2 LQKENI. Trimming removed 3 bases at V and 2 bases at J, with 7 bases between. The CDR3 DNA reads TGTGCCAGCTCACCTGGACTAAACACCGGGGAGCTGTTTTTT. This encodes CASSPGLNTGELFF.

The chain joins TRBV14 to TRBJ1-1, with D perhaps TRBD1 (6 bases). The CDR3 runs 15 residues. V was clipped by 1 base and J by 5 bases, with 14 bases between them. Germline CDR1 is SGHDN and CDR2 is FVKESK. Here the CDR3 reads CASSQGSGGGTEAFF. CDR3 nucleotides: TGTGCCAGCAGCCAAGGGTCGGGGGGCGGGACTGAAGCTTTCTTT. The full variable domain, its missing parts supplied by reference TRBV14 and TRBJ1-1, is EAGVTQFPSHSVIEKGQTVTLRCDPISGHDNLYWYRRVMGKEIKFLLHFVKESKQDESGMPNNRFLAERTGGTYSTLKVQPAELEDSGVYFCASSQGSGGGTEAFFGQGTRLTVV.

This clone was recorded only once. The rearrangement uses TRBV2 and TRBJ1-3; no firm D call. Germline V gives CDR1 SNHLY, CDR2 FYNNEI. V was cut by 4 bases and J by 2 bases, with 12 bases left in between. This CDR3 has 15 amino acids. CDR3 nucleotides: TGTGCCAGCAGTGCGCTGGAGGGCGCTGGAAACACCATATATTTT. Translation gives CASSALEGAGNTIYF.

The chain couples TRBV30 to TRBJ1-2; D not resolved. Germline assignment: CDR1 GTSNPN and CDR2 SVGIG (reference sequence). The CDR3 has 12 residues. The germline V and J ends were trimmed by 1 base and 1 base, with 4 bases remaining between them. CDR3 residues: CAWSAFNYGYTF. CDR3 DNA sequence: TGTGCCTGGAGTGCCTTTAACTATGGCTACACCTTC.

The genes are TRBV6-5 and TRBJ2-4; perhaps TRBD2 as D (6 bases). Germline CDR1 and CDR2: MNHEY and SVGAGI. V dropped 5 bases and J dropped 6 bases, with 17 bases sitting between them. The CDR3 contains 15 residues. The CDR3 DNA sequence: TGTGCCAGCAGTCGCTCCGGGGGAAGAAGAAACATTCAGTACTTC. It codes for CASSRSGGRRNIQYF.

The chain joins TRBV7-9 to TRBJ1-2; 7 bases line up with TRBD1. V was pared by 4 bases and J by 2 bases, with 4 bases of the junction left unmatched. From germline, CDR1 is SEHNR and CDR2 FQNEAQ (reference sequence). The CDR3 runs to 14 residues. The CDR3 reads CASSSQTGNYGYTF. CDR3 nucleotides: TGTGCCAGCAGCTCCCAGACAGGGAACTATGGCTACACCTTC.

This clone occurred a few times. This sequence joins TRBV28 and TRBJ2-1; the D is unclear. Germline V gene data show CDR1 as MDHEN and CDR2 as SYDVKM. CDR3 length: 15 amino acids. The V gene lost 2 bases and the J gene lost 1 base, with 9 bases spanning the gap. The chain's CDR3 is CASSLLRRSYNEQFF. The CDR3 DNA follows: TGTGCCAGCAGTTTACTTCGGAGATCCTACAATGAGCAGTTCTTC.

A note on this clone: A read error may account for a junction end that differs from germline. The V call is TRBV7-2, the J call TRBJ2-7; 11 positions agree with TRBD2. The CDR3 runs 14 residues. CDR1 is SGHTA, CDR2 FQGNSA, per germline. CDR3 DNA sequence: TGTGCCAGCAGCCTAGCGGGAGGATTAGGAGAGCAGTACTTC. Residues: CASSLAGGLGEQYF.

This rearrangement joins TRBV18 to TRBJ2-1; 8 bases line up with TRBD2. The CDR3 spans 15 residues. Germline V gene lookup returns CDR1 KGHSH and CDR2 LQKENI. V was pared by 3 bases and J by 6 bases, with 7 bases of the junction left unmatched. In DNA, the CDR3 is TGTGCCAGCTCACCCTTAAGCGGGAGCGGCAATGAGCAGTTCTTC. Amino acid sequence: CASSPLSGSGNEQFF.

This clone was counted a single time. This chain connects TRBV12-5 to TRBJ2-7; 9 nucleotides match TRBD1. Germline V gene sequence: CDR1 LGHNT, CDR2 FRNRAP. CDR3 length equals 15 residues. V lost 6 bases and J lost 0; bases outside the gene matches: 6. CDR3 sequence: CASGQGQGTSYEQYF. The CDR3 region has the DNA TGTGCTAGTGGACAAGGACAGGGGACCTCCTACGAGCAGTACTTC.

The CDR3 region is CASSPLKGAVTGELFF. The CDR3 nucleotides read TGTGCCAGCAGCCCCCTTAAGGGAGCGGTCACCGGGGAGCTGTTTTTT. The J gene is TRBJ2-2, the V gene TRBV5-4; a weak D match, TRBD2 (5 bases). Germline lookup yields CDR1 SGHNT and CDR2 YYREEE (reference sequence). Trimming took 4 bases from V and 4 from J, leaving 17 bases between them. The CDR3 totals 16 residues. Full variable domain (outside the CDR3, taken from reference TRBV5-4 and TRBJ2-2): ETGVTQSPTHLIKTRGQQVTLRCSSQSGHNTVSWYQQALGQGPQFIFQYYREEENGRGNFPPRFSGLQFPNYSSELNVNALELDDSALYLCASSPLKGAVTGELFFGEGSRLTVL.